This T cell receptor (beta chain) was captured in a study of T cell changes during pregnancy in multiple sclerosis. CDR3 length: 12 residues. CDR1 is SGHRS, CDR2 YFSETQ, per germline. The V gene lost 5 bases and the J gene lost 1 base, with 7 bases spanning the gap. Assay used: immunoSEQ multiplex PCR; TCRdb lists only in-frame clones, some missing. The sample holds under 75,000 clones, around nine tenths seen once. The sequenced sample was peripheral blood, obtained in the third trimester of pregnancy. The V and J genes are TRBV5-1 and TRBJ2-7, with unresolved D. The receptor was isolated from a female donor in good health, enrolled as a control in a pregnancy study. The CDR3 DNA is TGCGCCAGCAGTCTCGAGTCCTACGAGCAGTACTTC. Translated: CASSLESYEQYF.